This TCR beta chain was documented in a study of radiation and T cells in renal cell carcinoma. This clone was counted a single time. Clones were sequenced by immunoSEQ multiplex PCR, and TCRdb holds only the in-frame ones, with some missing. In the table there are about 140,000 clones, around four fifths of which are singletons. Time point described: baseline pretreatment blood. Noted treatment: 15 Gy SBRT to primary tumor, nephrectomy 4 weeks later. Serial blood draws occurred at baseline and 2 and 4 weeks post-SBRT. V was trimmed by 2 bases and J by 5 bases, leaving 5 bases between them. The CDR3 totals 12 residues. The germline gives CDR1 SGHRS, CDR2 YFSETQ.

The chain uses TRBV5-1 and TRBJ2-1; D ambiguous. Specimen: blood, collected from a patient whose treatment included radiotherapy and nephrectomy. This sequence was found in a woman aged 45-65 years with renal cell carcinoma. CDR3: CASSLGNNEQFF. For the CDR3, the DNA is TGCGCCAGCAGCTTAGGGAACAATGAGCAGTTCTTC.